This TCR beta chain appears in the sequencing data of a study of blood T cell repertoires in COVID-19. The V end was cut by 8 bases, the J end by 4 bases, with 22 bases between. This CDR3 region has 16 residues. Per the germline V gene, CDR1 is SGHRS and CDR2 is YFSETQ. Produced via immunoSEQ multiplex PCR; TCRdb's table is partial and in-frame only. The sample lists about 340,000 clones; about 86% were seen once. This sequence was found in a woman aged 55-69 years with COVID-19, enrolled during active disease. The specimen was peripheral blood. The chain carries TRBV5-1 and TRBJ1-5; D possibly corresponds to TRBD1 (5 bases). The CDR3 sequence: CARRNGRESRNQPQHF. The CDR3 region has the DNA TGCGCCAGACGTAACGGCAGGGAAAGTAGGAATCAGCCCCAGCATTTT.